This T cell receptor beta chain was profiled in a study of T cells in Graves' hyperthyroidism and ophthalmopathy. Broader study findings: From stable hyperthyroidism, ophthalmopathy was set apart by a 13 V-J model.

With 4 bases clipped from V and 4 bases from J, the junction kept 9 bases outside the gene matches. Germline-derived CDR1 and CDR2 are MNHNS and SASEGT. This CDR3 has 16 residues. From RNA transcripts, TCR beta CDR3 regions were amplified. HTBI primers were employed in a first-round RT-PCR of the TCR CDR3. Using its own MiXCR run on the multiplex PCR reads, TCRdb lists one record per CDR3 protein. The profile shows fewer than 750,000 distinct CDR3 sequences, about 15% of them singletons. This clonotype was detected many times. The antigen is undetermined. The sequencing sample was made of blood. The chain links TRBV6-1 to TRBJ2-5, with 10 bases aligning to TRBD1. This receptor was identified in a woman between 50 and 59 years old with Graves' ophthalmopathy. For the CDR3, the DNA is TGTGCCAGCAGTGGGCTTCGGGACAGGGGAGGAGAGACCCAGTACTTC. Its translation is CASSGLRDRGGETQYF.